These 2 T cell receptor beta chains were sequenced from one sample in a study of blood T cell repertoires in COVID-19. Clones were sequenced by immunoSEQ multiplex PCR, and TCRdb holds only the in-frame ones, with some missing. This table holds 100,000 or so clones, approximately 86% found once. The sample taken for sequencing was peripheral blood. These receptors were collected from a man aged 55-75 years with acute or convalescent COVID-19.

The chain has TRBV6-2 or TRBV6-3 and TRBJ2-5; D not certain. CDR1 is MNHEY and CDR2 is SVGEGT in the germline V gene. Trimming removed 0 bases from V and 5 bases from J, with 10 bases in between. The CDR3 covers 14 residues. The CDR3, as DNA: TGTGCCAGCAGTTACTCCCGGTTGGGCGAGACCCAGTACTTC. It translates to CASSYSRLGETQYF.

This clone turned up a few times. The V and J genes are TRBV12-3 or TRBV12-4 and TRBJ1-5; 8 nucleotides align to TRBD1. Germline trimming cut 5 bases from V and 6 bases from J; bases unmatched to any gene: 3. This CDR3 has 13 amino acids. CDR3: CASSPTGVQPQHF. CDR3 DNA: TGTGCCAGCAGTCCGACAGGGGTTCAGCCCCAGCATTTT.